Listed here are 32 T cell receptor beta chains from one sample, sequenced in a study of Ad26.COV2.S vaccination and SARS-CoV-2 variants. Assay: immunoSEQ multiplex PCR; the TCRdb copy retains only in-frame clones and omits some. The sample gives around 370,000 clones, just over 90% of which show up once; roughly 3.9% is in the top ten. Sequencing used peripheral blood, obtained after recovery from COVID-19. These receptors came from a human donor who had recovered from COVID-19.

This chain links TRBV7-9 with TRBJ2-5; perhaps TRBD2 as D (6 bases). The V gene lost 1 base and the J gene lost 3 bases, with 9 bases spanning the gap. Germline assignment: CDR1 SEHNR and CDR2 FQNEAQ (reference sequence). This CDR3 spans 14 amino acids. The CDR3 protein is CASSLGSGEETQYF. CDR3 coding DNA: TGTGCCAGCAGCTTAGGGTCGGGAGAAGAGACCCAGTACTTC.

This clone has a single count. V usage is TRBV18 and J usage is TRBJ1-2, with no clear D. Germline assignment: CDR1 KGHSH and CDR2 LQKENI. The V end lost 0 bases, the J end lost 3 bases, and 14 bases lay between the germline ends. This CDR3 is 16 amino acids long. CDR3 nucleotides: TGTGCCAGCTCACCACCAGCTGCCCCAAGGGACTATGGCTACACCTTC. This encodes CASSPPAAPRDYGYTF.

The chain has TRBV10-3 and TRBJ2-5; D perhaps matches TRBD2 (7 bases). The CDR3 spans 13 residues. The ends were cut back, 6 bases at V and 5 bases at J, with 13 bases in the middle. Germline V CDR1 and CDR2: ENHRY, SYGVKD. The CDR3 nucleotides are TGTGCCATCAGAGAGGGGGAGGGGGAGACCCAGTACTTC. Encoded protein: CAIREGEGETQYF.

The chain is built from TRBV5-6 and TRBJ2-3; D is perhaps TRBD1 (5 bases). The CDR3 consists of 14 residues. The germline V gene encodes CDR1 SGHDT and CDR2 YYEEEE. V dropped 1 base and J dropped 3 bases, with 9 bases sitting between them. The CDR3 is CASSLPTGTDTQYF. The DNA of the CDR3 is TGTGCCAGCAGCTTGCCTACAGGAACAGATACGCAGTATTTT.

This rearrangement joins TRBV27 to TRBJ2-1; 10 bases match TRBD2. The V and J ends lost 6 bases and 2 bases, in that order; junction bases with no gene match: 4. The CDR3 is 15 residues long. The germline V gene has CDR1 MNHEY and CDR2 SMNVEV (reference sequence). CDR3 sequence (DNA): TGTGCCAGCAGGCCCCTAGCGGGAGCCTACAATGAGCAGTTCTTC. Translating it yields CASRPLAGAYNEQFF.

The chain joins TRBV19 to TRBJ1-5; D is perhaps TRBD1 (6 bases). The CDR3 is 15 residues long. Trimming shortened V by 3 bases and J by 1 base, and 10 bases separated the two germline ends. Germline V gene data show CDR1 as LNHDA and CDR2 as SQIVND (reference sequence). The CDR3 DNA reads as TGTGCCAGTAGTATGGACAGTATAAGCAATCAGCCCCAGCATTTT. This gives the protein CASSMDSISNQPQHF.

The rearrangement links TRBV3-1 (or the pseudogene TRBV3-2) to TRBJ2-3, with D possibly TRBD2 on 5 matching bases. Per the germline V gene, CDR1 is LGHDT and CDR2 is YNNKEL (reference sequence). V dropped 4 bases and J dropped 4 bases, with 18 bases sitting between them. The CDR3 runs to 16 residues. In DNA form, the CDR3 reads TGTGCCAGCAGCCGCATGCTAGCTCAGTCGGCAGATACGCAGTATTTT. Translation gives CASSRMLAQSADTQYF.

A few counts support this clone. The chain combines TRBV7-6 with TRBJ1-6; TRBD1 matches at 8 bases. CDR1 and CDR2 (germline): SGHVS, FNYEAQ. J gave up 5 bases and V 5 bases, and 2 bases lay outside the gene matches. This CDR3 spans 14 amino acids. CDR3 region: CASSPGQDNSPLHF. DNA for the CDR3: TGTGCCAGCAGCCCGGGACAGGATAATTCACCCCTCCACTTT.

This chain links TRBV29-1 with TRBJ2-1, with D unclear. CDR1 and CDR2 (germline): SQVTM, ANQGSEA. There are 11 residues in the CDR3. V was clipped by 7 bases and J by 8 bases, with 12 bases between them. The CDR3 loop reads CSANVADEQFF. The CDR3 region has the DNA TGCAGCGCCAATGTAGCCGATGAGCAGTTCTTC.

The rearrangement links TRBV4-1 to TRBJ1-4; 7 bases line up with TRBD1. CDR1 is MGHRA and CDR2 is YSYEKL in the germline V gene. CDR3 length: 14 residues. Trimming cost V 4 bases and J 7 bases; bases outside gene matches: 6. CDR3 protein: CASSPGTVSEKLFF. The CDR3 nucleotides read TGCGCCAGCAGCCCCGGGACAGTTAGTGAAAAACTGTTTTTT.

Points on this clone: Mismatch with germline at one junction end may stem from a read error. V and J are TRBV12-3 or TRBV12-4 and TRBJ2-3; 9 nucleotides line up with TRBD1. The length of the CDR3 is 13 residues. CDR3 loop: CASSPLPGTGRHF. DNA of the CDR3: TGTGCCAGCAGCCCTCTACCCGGGACAGGGCGTCATTTT.

This rearrangement joins TRBV6-5 to TRBJ1-1; D gene uncertain. The V and J ends lost 6 bases and 0 bases respectively, with 11 bases between them. The CDR3 loop spans 14 amino acids. Looked up from germline, CDR1 is MNHEY and CDR2 is SVGAGI. CDR3 region: CASSPSRMNTEAFF. Written as DNA, the CDR3 is TGTGCCAGCAGCCCGTCCAGAATGAACACTGAAGCTTTCTTT.

The CDR3 is CASSLVQTQETQYF. CDR3 bases: TGTGCCAGCAGCTTGGTTCAGACCCAAGAGACCCAGTACTTC. This chain joins TRBV5-4 and TRBJ2-5; no clear D gene. The germline gives CDR1 SGHNT, CDR2 YYREEE (reference sequence). The CDR3 runs 14 residues. Trimming pared 0 bases from V and 1 base from J, leaving 7 bases between.

The CDR3 region has the DNA TGTGCCAGCGTCTGGTACAATGAGCAGTTCTTC. Translating gives CASVWYNEQFF. J is TRBJ2-1 and V is TRBV5-6; D is uncertain. CDR1 SGHDT and CDR2 YYEEEE come from the germline V gene. The CDR3 loop spans 11 amino acids. V dropped 7 bases and J dropped 4 bases, with 6 bases sitting between them.

The J gene is TRBJ2-7, the V gene TRBV29-1, with D tentatively TRBD1 (6 bases). V was trimmed by 7 bases and J by 0 bases, leaving 16 bases between them. Germline V gives CDR1 SQVTM, CDR2 ANQGSEA. The CDR3 length is 14 residues. Written as DNA, the CDR3 is TGCAGCGCCCTCGAGGACAGACTCTCCTACGAGCAGTACTTC. Its translation is CSALEDRLSYEQYF.

The chain joins TRBV12-3 or TRBV12-4 to TRBJ1-2; D remains unclear. CDR3 size: 12 residues. Deletions cut 5 bases from V and 4 bases from J, with 8 bases between. The CDR3 loop is CASSRGGYGYTF. The CDR3 DNA sequence: TGTGCCAGCAGTCGCGGCGGCTATGGCTACACCTTC.

The V call is TRBV29-1, the J call TRBJ1-2; TRBD1 might be the D (5 bases). CDR1 and CDR2 from the germline V gene are SQVTM and ANQGSEA. The CDR3 is 10 residues long. V lost 7 bases and J lost 7, with 10 bases in between. CDR3 nucleotide sequence: TGCAGCGCCGACGGGGGTGGCTACACCTTC. Its protein product is CSADGGGYTF.

The CDR3, as DNA: TGTGCCAGCAGCCCCCGGGGGCGTGGGAACACCGGGGAGCTGTTTTTT. It yields the protein CASSPRGRGNTGELFF. The genes are TRBV13 and TRBJ2-2, with D perhaps TRBD1 or TRBD2 (6 bases each). The V end lost 5 bases, the J end lost 1 base, and 14 bases lay between the germline ends. The CDR3 extends over 16 amino acids. Germline V lookup: CDR1 PRHDT, CDR2 FYEKMQ (reference sequence).

This sequence joins TRBV13 and TRBJ2-2, with 10 positions matching TRBD1. This CDR3 is built from 16 residues. V dropped 5 bases and J dropped 4; count of bases not matched to a gene: 7. Per germline, CDR1 PRHDT and CDR2 FYEKMQ (reference sequence). CDR3 amino acids: CASSERQGATTGELFF. The CDR3 coding sequence is TGTGCCAGCAGCGAACGACAGGGGGCAACCACCGGGGAGCTGTTTTTT.

This chain connects TRBV7-3 to TRBJ2-5; no reliable D call. Germline V gene data show CDR1 as SGHTA and CDR2 as FQGTGA. The CDR3 has 14 residues. V was clipped by 0 bases and J by 4 bases, with 9 bases between them. This CDR3 is CASSLTGLSETQYF. The CDR3, as DNA: TGTGCCAGCAGCTTAACGGGGTTATCAGAGACCCAGTACTTC.

The genes are TRBV19 and TRBJ1-4; no definite D call. Germline assignment: CDR1 LNHDA and CDR2 SQIVND (reference sequence). The CDR3 covers 17 residues. Trimming pared 1 base from V and 0 bases from J, leaving 12 bases between. DNA of the CDR3: TGTGCCAGTAGTATAGGAGGCCCAGTCCCAACTAATGAAAAACTGTTTTTT. Translation: CASSIGGPVPTNEKLFF.

V and J are TRBV12-3 or TRBV12-4 and TRBJ2-7, with D possibly matching TRBD1 (6 bases). Deletions cut 6 bases from V and 2 bases from J, with 8 bases between. The CDR3 consists of 12 residues. The CDR3 spells CASSGQPYEQYF. The CDR3 DNA is TGTGCCAGCAGCGGACAGCCCTACGAGCAGTACTTC.

V usage is TRBV11-2 and J usage is TRBJ2-3, with 10 bases that match TRBD1. V was clipped by 1 base and J by 4 bases; unmatched bases: 14. CDR1 is SGHAT, CDR2 FQNNGV, per germline. This CDR3 has 19 amino acids. For the CDR3, the DNA is TGTGCCAGCAGCTTAGTCCCCTTTTCGACAGGGGGCTACCCAGATACGCAGTATTTT. Its translation is CASSLVPFSTGGYPDTQYF.

The J gene is TRBJ1-1, the V gene TRBV24-1; D is uncertain. V was cut by 0 bases and J by 8 bases, with 6 bases left in between. Germline V gene data show CDR1 as KGHDR and CDR2 as SFDVKD. The CDR3 is 12 amino acids. This CDR3 is CATSDLGSEAFF. The CDR3 nucleotides are TGTGCCACCAGTGATTTGGGAAGCGAAGCTTTCTTT.

The rearrangement links TRBV4-2 to TRBJ1-4, with D perhaps matching TRBD1 (5 bases). Trimming took 0 bases from V and 12 from J, leaving 20 bases between them. The CDR3 is 16 amino acids. The V gene's germline CDR1 is LGHNA and CDR2 YNFKEQ. The CDR3 sequence is CASSQDLGLEGLELFF. CDR3 sequence (DNA): TGTGCCAGCAGCCAAGATCTGGGTCTGGAGGGGTTAGAACTGTTTTTT.

The chain is built from TRBV19 and TRBJ1-6; D might be TRBD1 (5 bases). The CDR3 has 16 residues. The V gene lost 5 bases and the J gene lost 7 bases, with 18 bases spanning the gap. Germline CDR1 LNHDA, CDR2 SQIVND (reference sequence). CDR3 nucleotide sequence: TGTGCCAGTAGTTATAGGGGTAGGGGTCCGAATTCACCCCTCCACTTT. Translation gives CASSYRGRGPNSPLHF.

The gene calls are TRBV5-1 and TRBJ2-5; 9 bases match TRBD1. From germline, CDR1 is SGHRS and CDR2 YFSETQ. This CDR3 is built from 14 residues. V was pared by 3 bases and J by 2 bases, with 2 bases of the junction left unmatched. The CDR3 spells CASSWGTGQETQYF. CDR3 DNA sequence: TGCGCCAGCAGCTGGGGGACAGGGCAAGAGACCCAGTACTTC.

This chain connects TRBV19 to TRBJ1-2; 7 bases map to TRBD1. Germline trimming cut 2 bases from V and 2 bases from J; bases unmatched to any gene: 8. CDR1 and CDR2 from the germline V gene are LNHDA and SQIVND (reference sequence). CDR3 length: 16 amino acids. This CDR3 reads CASSILRMTGNYGYTF. In nucleotides, the CDR3 is TGTGCCAGTAGTATACTTCGAATGACAGGGAACTATGGCTACACCTTC.

The V and J genes are TRBV10-3 and TRBJ1-5; 7 bases align to TRBD1. The germline V gene encodes CDR1 ENHRY and CDR2 SYGVKD. Germline trimming cut 3 bases from V and 5 bases from J; bases unmatched to any gene: 7. CDR3 size: 15 residues. The CDR3 DNA reads TGTGCCATCAGTGACCACCTCCAGGGGGATCAGCCCCAGCATTTT. It specifies CAISDHLQGDQPQHF.

The V and J genes are TRBV6-2 or TRBV6-3 and TRBJ1-1; D is unresolved. In germline, CDR1 is MNHEY, CDR2 SVGEGT. The V and J ends lost 2 bases and 0 bases respectively, with 4 bases between them. The CDR3 runs to 13 residues. CDR3 nucleotide sequence: TGTGCCAGCAGTTACCTACTGAACACTGAAGCTTTCTTT. Translating it yields CASSYLLNTEAFF.

This chain connects TRBV10-3 to TRBJ1-2; 10 nucleotides agree with TRBD1. The CDR3 covers 16 residues. The J segment lost 5 bases and the V segment lost 0 bases, leaving 6 bases of the junction unmatched. CDR1 is ENHRY and CDR2 is SYGVKD in the germline V gene. CDR3 sequence: CAISESPTGQGYGYTF. For the CDR3, the DNA is TGTGCCATCAGTGAGTCGCCCACGGGACAGGGGTATGGCTACACCTTC.

This clone was observed a single time. V and J are TRBV6-6 and TRBJ1-2; D remains ambiguous. Trimming took off 8 bases at V and 6 bases at J, with 19 bases between the two ends. The germline CDR1 and CDR2 sequences are MNHNY and SVGAGI (reference sequence). The CDR3 contains 14 residues. The CDR3 DNA is TGTGCCAGCCAAATATTGAACTATGACGATGGCTACACCTTC. It translates to CASQILNYDDGYTF.